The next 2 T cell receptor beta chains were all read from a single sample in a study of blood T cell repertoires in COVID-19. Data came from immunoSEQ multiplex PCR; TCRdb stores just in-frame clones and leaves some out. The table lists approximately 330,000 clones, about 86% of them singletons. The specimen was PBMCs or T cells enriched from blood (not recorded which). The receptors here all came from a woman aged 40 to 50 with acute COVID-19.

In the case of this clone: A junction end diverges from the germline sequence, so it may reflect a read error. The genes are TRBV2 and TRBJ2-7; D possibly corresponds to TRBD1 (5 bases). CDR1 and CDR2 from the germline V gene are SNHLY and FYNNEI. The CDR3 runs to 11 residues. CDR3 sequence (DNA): TGTGCCAGCAGCGAGACAGTCACCGTCTTCTTC. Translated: CASSETVTVFF.

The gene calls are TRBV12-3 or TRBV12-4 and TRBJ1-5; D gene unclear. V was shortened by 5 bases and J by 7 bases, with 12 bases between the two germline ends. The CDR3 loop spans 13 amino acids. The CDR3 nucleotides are TGTGCCAGCAGTCGAGCAGGTTACCAGCCCCAGCATTTT. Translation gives CASSRAGYQPQHF.